One and the same sample provided the 18 T cell receptor beta chains below, sequenced in a study of blood T cells in healthy people across ages. Through a sample-barcoded 5' primer and a J-beta primer mix, a second PCR was run for roughly 7 to 12 cycles. TCRdb fed the 5' RACE reads into MiXCR, producing one record per CDR3 protein. The sample has about 800,000 distinct CDR3 sequences, roughly 64% seen once. The sample taken for sequencing was blood. All receptors come from a man younger than 45 in good health.

This chain links TRBV5-4 with TRBJ2-7; 7 positions match TRBD2. There are 15 residues in the CDR3. V lost 4 bases and J lost 2; bases outside the gene matches: 9. CDR1 SGHNT and CDR2 YYREEE come from the germline V gene (reference sequence). CDR3 nucleotide sequence: TGTGCCAGCAGCCTTTTCACCGCGGGAGCCTACGAGCAGTACTTC. Amino acid sequence: CASSLFTAGAYEQYF.

The V call is TRBV29-1, the J call TRBJ2-7; the match to TRBD1 covers 8 bases. The CDR3 extends over 14 amino acids. Germline trimming cut 3 bases from V and 2 bases from J; bases unmatched to any gene: 6. Germline lookup yields CDR1 SQVTM and CDR2 ANQGSEA. CDR3 loop: CSVDGQGSTYEQYF. The CDR3 DNA reads TGCAGCGTTGATGGACAGGGTTCCACCTACGAGCAGTACTTC.

The V and J genes are TRBV28 and TRBJ2-7, with D perhaps matching TRBD1 (6 bases). Trimming left V 7 bases short and J 1 base short, with 23 bases between. The germline V gene encodes CDR1 MDHEN and CDR2 SYDVKM. The CDR3 spans 17 residues. This CDR3 is CASIKPWAGTLSYEQYF. Written as DNA, the CDR3 is TGTGCCAGCATCAAACCTTGGGCCGGGACACTATCCTACGAGCAGTACTTC.

This chain connects TRBV6-5 to TRBJ2-7, with a tentative D call TRBD2 (6 bases). There are 15 residues in the CDR3. V was cut by 2 bases and J by 5 bases, with 16 bases left in between. CDR1 MNHEY and CDR2 SVGAGI come from the germline V gene. The CDR3 coding sequence is TGTGCCAGCAGTTACAACCGGGACTTAGGGAACGAGCAGTACTTC. Translation gives CASSYNRDLGNEQYF.

This chain joins TRBV20-1 and TRBJ2-3; tentative D call: TRBD2 (6 bases). Germline lookup yields CDR1 DFQATT and CDR2 SNEGSKA (reference sequence). Trimming pared 7 bases from V and 3 bases from J, leaving 26 bases between. The CDR3 runs to 17 residues. CDR3 DNA sequence: TGCAGTGGATCCCGGTCCCGGAGGGCCTTTCGGACAGATACGCAGTATTTT. Translating it yields CSGSRSRRAFRTDTQYF.

The chain links TRBV9 to TRBJ1-5; D remains ambiguous. The CDR3 spans 15 residues. Trimming left V 0 bases short and J 2 bases short, with 9 bases between. Looked up from germline, CDR1 is SGDLS and CDR2 is YYNGEE. Here the CDR3 reads CASSVGGVGNQPQHF. CDR3 coding DNA: TGTGCCAGCAGCGTAGGCGGGGTGGGCAATCAGCCCCAGCATTTT.

This chain joins TRBV20-1 and TRBJ2-5, with D perhaps matching TRBD2 (5 bases). Germline V gives CDR1 DFQATT, CDR2 SNEGSKA (reference sequence). Trimming removed 3 bases from V and 11 bases from J, with 19 bases in between. The CDR3 has 13 residues. CDR3 sequence: CSASFRMDGEQYF. The CDR3 DNA is TGCAGTGCTAGTTTCCGTATGGATGGGGAGCAGTACTTC.

V is TRBV20-1 and J is TRBJ1-4; D is possibly TRBD1 (5 bases). Looked up from germline, CDR1 is DFQATT and CDR2 is SNEGSKA (reference sequence). The CDR3 contains 14 residues. The CDR3 protein is CSSTQGTTNEKLFF. For the CDR3, the DNA is TGCAGCTCGACCCAGGGCACAACTAATGAAAAACTGTTTTTT.

This chain connects TRBV6-5 to TRBJ2-7, with 7 bases that match TRBD1. Unmatched junction bases numbered 12, after V lost 6 bases and J lost 4 bases. The CDR3 extends over 15 amino acids. CDR1 and CDR2 (germline): MNHEY, SVGAGI. The chain's CDR3 is CASRSRTGGVYEQYF. CDR3 sequence (DNA): TGTGCCAGCAGGTCCCGGACAGGCGGAGTTTACGAGCAGTACTTC.

The chain carries TRBV27 and TRBJ2-4; 9 nucleotides match TRBD1. The DNA end is more similar to TRBJ2-7, so the J call may be wrong. Germline-derived CDR1 and CDR2 are MNHEY and SMNVEV (reference sequence). The CDR3 is made up of 15 amino acids. The CDR3 nucleotides are TGTGCCAGCAGTTTAGTACAGGGGGCGAGATACGAGCAGTACTTC. Protein: CASSLVQGARYEQYF.

This clonotype was picked up one time. This chain links TRBV6-2 or TRBV6-3 with TRBJ2-3, with D tentatively TRBD1 or TRBD2 (5 bases each). V lost 6 bases and J lost 4, with 17 bases in between. Germline loops: CDR1 MNHEY, CDR2 SVGEGT. This CDR3 has 15 residues. DNA of the CDR3: TGTGCCAGCAGCACCGCCCATAGAGGGGCAGATACGCAGTATTTT. Its translation is CASSTAHRGADTQYF.

This chain joins TRBV7-9 and TRBJ2-1; tentatively, D is TRBD2 (7 bases). CDR1 is SEHNR and CDR2 is FQNEAQ in the germline V gene (reference sequence). This CDR3 spans 15 amino acids. Trimming removed 1 base at V and 5 bases at J, with 12 bases between. CDR3 in DNA: TGTGCCAGCAGCTTAGTGGCGGGGGCCGACAATGAGCAGTTCTTC. Translating gives CASSLVAGADNEQFF.

The chain uses TRBV29-1 and TRBJ1-2; 7 bases map to TRBD1. The CDR3 loop spans 12 amino acids. Unmatched junction bases numbered 8, after V lost 6 bases and J lost 7 bases. Germline V CDR1 and CDR2: SQVTM, ANQGSEA. CDR3 amino acids: CSVETGILGYTF. Here the CDR3 DNA reads TGCAGCGTGGAGACAGGGATCCTTGGCTACACCTTC.

This clonotype was detected a few times. The rearrangement uses TRBV20-1 and TRBJ2-3; tentatively, D is TRBD2 (6 bases). CDR1 and CDR2 from the germline V gene are DFQATT and SNEGSKA (reference sequence). This CDR3 has 16 amino acids. The V gene lost 0 bases and the J gene lost 0 bases, with 13 bases spanning the gap. This CDR3 reads CSARDQGGVSTDTQYF. The CDR3 coding sequence is TGCAGTGCTAGAGATCAGGGAGGAGTAAGCACAGATACGCAGTATTTT.

This clonotype was seen only a few times. This rearrangement joins TRBV6-5 to TRBJ2-7; 10 positions match TRBD2. The CDR3 contains 16 residues. Germline V gene lookup returns CDR1 MNHEY and CDR2 SVGAGI. After removal of 3 bases from V and 0 bases from J, the junction contained 5 bases not matched to a gene. The CDR3 region is CASSYSLAGASYEQYF. The CDR3 DNA follows: TGTGCCAGCAGTTATAGTCTAGCGGGGGCCTCCTACGAGCAGTACTTC.

CDR3 sequence: CASSLGIQLADTQYF. The CDR3 DNA is TGCGCCAGCAGCTTGGGGATTCAATTGGCAGATACGCAGTATTTT. The J gene is TRBJ2-3, the V gene TRBV5-1; D is ambiguous. The V end lost 0 bases, the J end lost 4 bases, and 12 bases lay between the germline ends. Germline V CDR1 and CDR2: SGHRS, YFSETQ. The CDR3 runs 15 residues.

The chain is built from TRBV3-1 and TRBJ2-6; D uncertain. Germline CDR1 reads LGHDT; CDR2 reads YNNKEL (reference sequence). The germline V and J ends were trimmed by 1 base and 0 bases, with 10 bases remaining between them. The CDR3 has 17 amino acids. In nucleotides, the CDR3 is TGTGCCAGCAGCCAAGCGCCCCCCCGCTCTGGGGCCAACGTCCTGACTTTC. This sequence encodes CASSQAPPRSGANVLTF.

In this sample, this clonotype turned up once. The gene calls are TRBV12-3 or TRBV12-4 and TRBJ2-7; a possible D gene is TRBD1 (5 bases). V gave up 5 bases and J gave up 6 bases, with 23 bases separating them. This CDR3 contains 16 residues. The CDR3 nucleotides are TGTGCCAGCAGTACAATTCAGGGTCTGGGTTGGAGCGAGCAGTACTTC. Protein product: CASSTIQGLGWSEQYF.